This T cell receptor beta chain was observed in a study of blood T cell repertoires in COVID-19. For the study at large: The study drew acute and convalescent COVID-19 samples from the United States, Italy and Spain. The cDNA or gDNA used as material had been derived from T cells, B-cell-depleted T cells, or PBMCs.

Per the original methods: Quantification of nucleated cells was approximated via reference gene primer amplification. This table comes from immunoSEQ multiplex PCR, and its TCRdb copy is limited to in-frame clones, with some not included. Clone size and the V and J calls come from that table; the DNA yielded D and trimming. The sample lists under 75,000 clones, 75% to 80% occurring once. Looked up from germline, CDR1 is MGHDK and CDR2 is SYGVNS. The ends were cut back, 6 bases at V and 2 bases at J, with 9 bases in the middle. This CDR3 region has 13 residues. The specimen sequenced was peripheral blood. This chain links TRBV25-1 with TRBJ2-3, with D possibly TRBD1 on 6 matching bases. The source is an elderly woman with acute or convalescent COVID-19. The DNA for the CDR3 is TGTGCCAGCAGGACAGGCAACACAGATACGCAGTATTTT. It is translated as CASRTGNTDTQYF.